Following are 10 T cell receptor beta chains from one sample sequenced in a study of tumor and adjacent non-tumor tissue in lung cancer. The library came from three nested PCR rounds adapted from ARM-PCR protocols. TCRdb called the multiplex PCR reads again in MiXCR, with one record for every CDR3 protein. The repertoire holds over 85,000 distinct CDR3 sequences, with roughly 84% as singletons. No cell sorting was done before RNA was extracted from the tissue. Material: lung tumor tissue. Receptors were obtained from a man between 65 and 79 years old with non-small cell lung cancer.

Worth noting for this clonotype: The CDR3 ends on some other residue instead of the conserved phenylalanine or tryptophan, so this is likely a read error. This chain links TRBV11-2 with TRBJ1-2; D is unresolved. The CDR3 length is 15 residues. V was pared by 3 bases and J by 5 bases, with 16 bases between. Germline V lookup: CDR1 SGHAT, CDR2 FQNNGV. For the CDR3, the DNA is TGTGCCAGCAGCTTCCACGACTTGGCGGATTATGGCTACACCGTC. Its protein product is CASSFHDLADYGYTV.

Concerning this clonotype: One end of the junction does not line up with germline, which may come from a read error. This chain connects TRBV10-2 to TRBJ2-1; D might be TRBD1 or TRBD2, each matching 5 bases. Germline loops: CDR1 WSHSY, CDR2 SAAADI. The CDR3 extends over 15 amino acids. CDR3 in amino acids: CASRSPGPPSHELFF. The CDR3 nucleotides are TGCGCCAGCAGGTCCCCGGGACCCCCTTCACATGAGCTGTTCTTC.

Details on this clonotype: A much larger clone lies a single base off, so this may be a read error. The chain employs TRBV28 and TRBJ2-1, with 8 positions matching TRBD2. Per the germline V gene, CDR1 is MDHEN and CDR2 is SYDVKM. The J segment lost 7 bases and the V segment lost 4 bases, leaving 12 bases of the junction unmatched. CDR3 length equals 16 residues. CDR3 loop: CASSSDGRAIGNEQFF. The CDR3 DNA follows: TGTGCCAGCAGTTCGGACGGGAGGGCCATTGGGAATGAGCAGTTCTTC. Using reference TRBV28 and TRBJ2-1 for the parts outside the CDR3, the full variable domain is DVKVTQSSRYLVKRTGEKVFLECVQDMDHENMFWYRQDPGLGLRLIYFSYDVKMKEKGDIPEGYSVSREKKERFSLILESASTNQTSMYLCASSSDGRAIGNEQFFGPGTRLTVL.

A remark on this clonotype: The junction departs from the called germline gene at one end, perhaps through a read error. This chain links TRBV11-2 with TRBJ1-3; D may be TRBD1 (5 bases). Germline CDR1 reads SGHAT; CDR2 reads FQNNGV. There are 16 residues in the CDR3. CDR3 loop: CASCLEEGFSGNTIHF. The CDR3, as DNA: TGTGCCAGCTGCTTAGAGGAGGGGTTTTCTGGAAACACCATACATTTT.

Notes on this clonotype: At one of its ends the junction is not consistent with the germline gene, which may arise from a read error. The genes are TRBV11-3 and TRBJ2-2; maybe TRBD2 (5 bases). Germline V CDR1 and CDR2: SGHNT, YENEEA. This CDR3 is 16 amino acids long. CDR3 region: CASSGRAVAMAGELYF. The CDR3 DNA reads TGTGCCAGCAGCGGCCGGGCGGTAGCGATGGCCGGGGAGCTGTATTTT. The complete variable domain, with remaining parts taken from reference TRBV11-3 and TRBJ2-2, reads EAGVVQSPRYKIIEKKQPVAFWCNPISGHNTLYWYLQNLGQGPELLIRYENEEAVDDSQLPKDRFSAERLKGVDSTLKIQPAELGDSAVYLCASSGRAVAMAGELYFGEGSRLTVL.

This clonotype was counted between two and nine times. A junction boundary mismatches the germline segment, possibly from a read error. The rearrangement links TRBV7-9 to TRBJ2-2, with TRBD1 identical over 9 bases. The CDR3 contains 15 residues. The germline V gene has CDR1 SEHNR and CDR2 FQNEAQ (reference sequence). The CDR3 spells CASSSGTGNAGELFF. DNA of the CDR3: TGTGCCAGCAGCTCCGGGACAGGGAACGCCGGGGAGCTGTTTTTT.

As to this clonotype: The conserved phenylalanine or tryptophan normally closing the CDR3 is absent here, so this likely arose from a read error. The rearrangement joins TRBV12-3 or TRBV12-4 to TRBJ1-1, with D tentatively TRBD1 (5 bases). The CDR3 loop spans 14 amino acids. V was cut by 6 bases and J by 5 bases, with 16 bases left in between. CDR3 in DNA: TGTGCCAGCAGGATCCACGATGGGGGGACTGAAGCTTTCTTG. Its protein is CASRIHDGGTEAFL.

About this clonotype itself: Being one base from a much bigger clone, this may be a read error. V and J are TRBV7-8 and TRBJ1-4; D uncertain. The CDR3 loop spans 14 amino acids. The V gene's germline CDR1 is SGHVS and CDR2 FQNEAQ. Trimming cost V 1 base and J 2 bases, with 5 bases left between them. The CDR3, as DNA: TGTGCCAGCAGCTTAGATATGACTAATGAAAAACTGTTTTTT. Its translation is CASSLDMTNEKLFF.

Points on this clonotype: This CDR3 is missing its conserved last phenylalanine or tryptophan, likely due to a read error. The chain carries TRBV7-9 and TRBJ2-1; D may correspond to TRBD1 or TRBD2 (6 bases each). The CDR3 consists of 15 residues. The germline CDR1 and CDR2 sequences are SEHNR and FQNEAQ (reference sequence). This CDR3 reads CVGSPSGGGNNEQFI. CDR3 DNA sequence: TGTGTCGGCAGCCCCTCCGGGGGCGGAAACAATGAGCAGTTCATC.

Details on this clonotype: The CDR3 does not close with the conserved phenylalanine or tryptophan, likely indicating a read error. The chain is built from TRBV12-3 or TRBV12-4 and TRBJ2-5; tentatively, D is TRBD2 (5 bases). V was cut by 6 bases and J by 5 bases, with 19 bases left in between. The CDR3 spans 15 residues. Written as DNA, the CDR3 is TGTGCCAGCAGCGGGGTAGTGGGAGTGGTGGAGACCCAGTACCTC. Its translation is CASSGVVGVVETQYL.